This T cell receptor beta chain emerged from a study of blood T cell repertoires in COVID-19. Background on the study: The cDNA or gDNA used as material had been derived from T cells, B-cell-depleted T cells, or PBMCs.

Cohort allocation depended upon clinical history that participants reported. Cohort 3 recovered donors had two negative PCRs, clearance, or symptom resolution. CDR3 length: 14 residues. Trimming took 0 bases from V and 1 from J, leaving 7 bases between them. Germline V gene data show CDR1 as SGHRS and CDR2 as YFSETQ. The table came from immunoSEQ multiplex PCR; TCRdb's copy has only in-frame clones and leaves some out. The table has 200,000 to 250,000 clones, more than 80% seen once. Sequencing was performed on PBMCs or T cells enriched from blood (not recorded which). This clonotype originated in a man in his forties who had recovered from COVID-19. The chain employs TRBV5-1 and TRBJ1-1; D uncertain. CDR3 nucleotides: TGCGCCAGCAGCTTGGCGCAGAAGAACACTGAAGCTTTCTTT. Its translation: CASSLAQKNTEAFF. Drawing the rest from reference TRBV5-1 and TRBJ1-1, the complete variable domain is KAGVTQTPRYLIKTRGQQVTLSCSPISGHRSVSWYQQTPGQGLQFLFEYFSETQRNKGNFPGRFSGRQFSNSRSEMNVSTLELGDSALYLCASSLAQKNTEAFFGQGTRLTVV.